This T cell receptor beta chain was retrieved from a study of T-cell memory formation after mild COVID-19. The CDR3 consists of 14 residues. Germline values: CDR1 SGHTA, CDR2 FQGNSA. The V and J ends lost 6 bases and 6 bases, in that order; junction bases with no gene match: 7. TCRdb redid the calling of the 5' RACE reads with MiXCR, one entry per CDR3 protein. The data hold some 290,000 distinct CDR3 sequences, with roughly 17% observed a single time. Regarding this clonotype: Its antigen is unidentified.

Study results and caveats: Contracting clones from day 15 to 85 showed balanced CD4/CD8; later expanders favored CD4+. That cross-reactive memory joined was suggested by some responding clones appearing in pre-infection memory.

The chain joins TRBV7-2 to TRBJ2-5; TRBD2 aligns across 10 bases. The material sequenced was PBMCs or a T cell subset sorted from them (not recorded which). This receptor was taken from a man aged 18 to 29 who had mild COVID-19 (a few samples of this study predate the infection). Cell type and time point are not known. The CDR3 loop is CASSLEGLAKTQYF. Written as DNA, the CDR3 is TGTGCCAGCAGTTTGGAGGGACTAGCGAAGACCCAGTACTTC.